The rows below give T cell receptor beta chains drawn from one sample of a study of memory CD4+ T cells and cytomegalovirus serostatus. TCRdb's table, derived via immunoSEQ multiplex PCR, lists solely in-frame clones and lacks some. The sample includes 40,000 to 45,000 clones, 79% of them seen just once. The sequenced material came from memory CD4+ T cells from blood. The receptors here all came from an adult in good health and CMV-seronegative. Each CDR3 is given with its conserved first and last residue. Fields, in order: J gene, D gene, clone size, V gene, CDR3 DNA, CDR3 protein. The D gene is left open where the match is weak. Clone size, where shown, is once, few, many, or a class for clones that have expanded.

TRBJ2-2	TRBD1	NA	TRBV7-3	TGTGCCAGCAGCTTACGGACAGGGGGCACCGGGGAGCTGTTTTTT	CASSLRTGGTGELFF
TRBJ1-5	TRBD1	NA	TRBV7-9	TGTGCCAGCAGCTTAGGACAGGGGCAGCCCCAGCATTTT	CASSLGQGQPQHF
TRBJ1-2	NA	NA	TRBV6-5	TGTGCCAGCAAGAACCGGGCTAACTATGGCTACACCTTC	CASKNRANYGYTF
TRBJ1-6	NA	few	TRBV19	TGTGCCAGTAGTATAGAAGTCACTCGGAGGGGTTCACCCCTCCACTTT	CASSIEVTRRGSPLHF
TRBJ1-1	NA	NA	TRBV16	TGTGCCAGCAGCCTCATGAACACTGAAGCTTTCTTT	CASSLMNTEAFF
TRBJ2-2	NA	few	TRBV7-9	TGTGCCAGCAGCTTGGCAGCGAACACCGGGGAGCTGTTTTTT	CASSLAANTGELFF
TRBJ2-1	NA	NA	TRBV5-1	TGCGCCAGCAGCCCCGGTGGATGGAACAATGAGCAGTTCTTC	CASSPGGWNNEQFF
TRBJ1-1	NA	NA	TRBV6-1	TGTGCCACTGGGGGATTTCCGGGCATGAACACTGAAGCTTTCTTT	CATGGFPGMNTEAFF
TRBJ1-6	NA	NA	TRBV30	TGTGCCTGGTCCTCGGGGAATTCACCCCTCCACTTT	CAWSSGNSPLHF
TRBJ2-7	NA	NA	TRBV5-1	TGCGCCAGCAGCTGGAACATCCCCGGGACAACGGGACACTACGAGCAGTACTTC	CASSWNIPGTTGHYEQYF
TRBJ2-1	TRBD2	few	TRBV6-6	TGTGCCAGCAGTTCGAGGTCAGCGGGGGCTTACCCCGAGCAGTTCTTC	CASSSRSAGAYPEQFF
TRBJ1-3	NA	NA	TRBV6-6	TGTGCCAGCAGTTTCGACAGCTCTGGAAACACCATATATTTT	CASSFDSSGNTIYF
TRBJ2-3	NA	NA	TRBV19	TGTGCCAGTAGTAAGGGGACGCATAACACAGATACGCAGTATTTT	CASSKGTHNTDTQYF
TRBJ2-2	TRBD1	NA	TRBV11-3	TGTGCCAGCAGCTTAGTCACAGGGGCCGGGGAGCTGTTTTTT	CASSLVTGAGELFF
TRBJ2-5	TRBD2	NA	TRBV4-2	TGTGCCAGCAGCCAAGATGTAGCGGGGGTCCAAGAGACCCAGTACTTC	CASSQDVAGVQETQYF
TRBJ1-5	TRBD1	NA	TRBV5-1	TGCGCCAGCAGCCCCGGACAGGGAGACAATCAGCCCCAGCATTTT	CASSPGQGDNQPQHF
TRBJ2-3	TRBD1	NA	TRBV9	TGTGCCAGCACAACAGGGGGCGCAGATACGCAGTATTTT	CASTTGGADTQYF
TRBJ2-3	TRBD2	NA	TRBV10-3	TGTGCCATCAAAGCGGGGGATACAGATACGCAGTATTTT	CAIKAGDTDTQYF
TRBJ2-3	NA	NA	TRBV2	TGTGCCAGCAGCAGACAGGTTAGCACAGATACGCAGTATTTT	CASSRQVSTDTQYF
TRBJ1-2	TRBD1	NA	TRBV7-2	TGTGCCAGCAGCTTAGCAGACAGGGTCCTTAACTATGGCTACACCTTC	CASSLADRVLNYGYTF
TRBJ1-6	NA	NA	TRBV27	TGTGCCAGCAGTTTGGGGCCTGCGAATAATTCACCCCTCCACTTT	CASSLGPANNSPLHF
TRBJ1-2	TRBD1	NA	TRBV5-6	TGTGCCAGCATTGAACAGGGGGCTTATGGCTACACCTTC	CASIEQGAYGYTF
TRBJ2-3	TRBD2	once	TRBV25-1	TGTGCCAGCAGTGGTCTCCTAGCGGGGGGACGCACAGATACGCAGTATTTT	CASSGLLAGGRTDTQYF
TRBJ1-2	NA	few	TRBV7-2	TGTGCCAGCAGCTTAGCGGGCCAAGTGAGGGATGGCTACACCTTC	CASSLAGQVRDGYTF
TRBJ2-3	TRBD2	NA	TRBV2	TGTGCCAGCAGGAGGGGCCTAGCGGGCGTCCTGGATACGCAGTATTTT	CASRRGLAGVLDTQYF
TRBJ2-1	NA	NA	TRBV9	TGTGCCAGCAGCGTAACAGGGAGGGGGAATGAGCAGTTCTTC	CASSVTGRGNEQFF
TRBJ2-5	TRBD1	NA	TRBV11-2	TGTGCCAGCAAAATGGGACAGGTACAAGAGACCCAGTACTTC	CASKMGQVQETQYF
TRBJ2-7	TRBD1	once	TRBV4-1	TGCGCCAGCAGCCAAGAGGACAGGGAATACGAGCAGTACTTC	CASSQEDREYEQYF
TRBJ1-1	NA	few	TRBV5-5	TGTGCCAGCAGCTTGTCCCTTAACATGAACACTGAAGCTTTCTTT	CASSLSLNMNTEAFF
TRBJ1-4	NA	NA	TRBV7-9	TGTGCCAGCAGCTTATGGGGGCGAGGTGAAAAACTGTTTTTT	CASSLWGRGEKLFF
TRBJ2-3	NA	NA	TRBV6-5	TGTGCCAGCAGTCCCTCAGCGAATACGCAGTATTTT	CASSPSANTQYF
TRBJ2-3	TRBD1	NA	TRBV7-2	TGTGCCAGCAGCTATGCCGGGACAGGGGTCCCAGATACGCAGTATTTT	CASSYAGTGVPDTQYF
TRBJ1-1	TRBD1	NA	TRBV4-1	TGCGCCAGCAGCCAAGCATGGACAGGGGGACCGATGAACACTGAAGCTTTCTTT	CASSQAWTGGPMNTEAFF
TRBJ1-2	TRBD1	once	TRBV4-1	TGCGCCAGCAGCCGAAGGACAGGGGGAATCAGGGGCTACACCTTC	CASSRRTGGIRGYTF
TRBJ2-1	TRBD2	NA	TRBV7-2	TGTGCCAGCAGCCCTACCCTGATCGGGAGGCGATATGAGCAGTTCTTC	CASSPTLIGRRYEQFF
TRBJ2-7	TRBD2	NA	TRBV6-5	TGTGCCAGCAGAAAACTAGCGGGGAGATACGAGCAGTACTTC	CASRKLAGRYEQYF
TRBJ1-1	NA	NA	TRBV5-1	TGCGCCAGCAGGTATAGGCTCGCAGAGAACACTGAAGCTTTCTTT	CASRYRLAENTEAFF
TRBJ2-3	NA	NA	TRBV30	TGTGCCTGGAGACTAATAACAGATACGCAGTATTTT	CAWRLITDTQYF
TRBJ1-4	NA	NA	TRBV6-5	TGTGCCAGCAGTTACCCGGTAGGAGGGGGTAATGAAAAACTGTTTTTT	CASSYPVGGGNEKLFF
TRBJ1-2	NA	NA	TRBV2	TGTGCCAGCAGTGACCGTACGTCAAACTATGGCTACACCTTC	CASSDRTSNYGYTF
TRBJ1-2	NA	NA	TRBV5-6	TGTGCCAGCAGCTTAAAAGATAACTATGGCTACACCTTC	CASSLKDNYGYTF
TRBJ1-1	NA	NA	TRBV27	TGTGCCAGCACCCCATTGGGCAGGGAGAACACTGAAGCTTTCTTT	CASTPLGRENTEAFF
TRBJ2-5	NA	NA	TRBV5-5	TGTGCCAGCAACAGACAGTACCAAGAGACCCAGTACTTC	CASNRQYQETQYF
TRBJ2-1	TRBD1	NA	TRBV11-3	TGTGCCAGCAGCTTCACCGGGACAGGGTCCTACAATGAGCAGTTCTTC	CASSFTGTGSYNEQFF
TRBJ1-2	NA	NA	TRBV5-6	TGTGCCAGCAGGTCAGGGCTTGGGATTAACTATGGCTACACCTTC	CASRSGLGINYGYTF
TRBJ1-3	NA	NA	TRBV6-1	TGTGCCAGCAGTGAAGCAGTCGGAAACACCATATATTTT	CASSEAVGNTIYF
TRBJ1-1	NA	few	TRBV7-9	TGTGCCAGCAGCTTCGAACAGGGTTTCTGGAACACTGAAGCTTTCTTT	CASSFEQGFWNTEAFF
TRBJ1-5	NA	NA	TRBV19	TGTGCCAGTAGTATATCGGCCACGCCGAATCAGCCCCAGCATTTT	CASSISATPNQPQHF
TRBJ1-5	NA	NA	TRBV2	TGTGCCAGCAGTCCCAGGGATGGGATGGGCAATCAGCCCCAGCATTTT	CASSPRDGMGNQPQHF
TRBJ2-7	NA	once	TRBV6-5	TGTGCCAGCAGTTACTCGAAGGGGACCTACGAGCAGTACTTC	CASSYSKGTYEQYF
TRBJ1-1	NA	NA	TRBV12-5	TGTGCTAGTGGTAACAGGGAAAACACTGAAGCTTTCTTT	CASGNRENTEAFF
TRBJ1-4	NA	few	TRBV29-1	TGCAGCGTTCTGACAGCTAATGAAAAACTGTTTTTT	CSVLTANEKLFF
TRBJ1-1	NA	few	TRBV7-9	TGTGCCAGCAGCTCTTACACTGAAGCTTTCTTT	CASSSYTEAFF
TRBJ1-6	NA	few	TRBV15	TGTGCCACCAGCAGAGATTCGGTACAGGGAAATTCACCCCTCCACTTT	CATSRDSVQGNSPLHF
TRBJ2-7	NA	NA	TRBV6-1	TGTGCCAGCACCCCCTTGAGGGGCGGGAACTACGAGCAGTACTTC	CASTPLRGGNYEQYF
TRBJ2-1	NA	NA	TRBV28	TGTGCCAGCAGTTTACCCCTCGGGGGTCACGTCAGGGATGAGCAGTTCTTC	CASSLPLGGHVRDEQFF
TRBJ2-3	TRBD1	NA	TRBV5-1	TGCGCCAGCAGCTTTGGACAGGGGAGGGATACGCAGTATTTT	CASSFGQGRDTQYF
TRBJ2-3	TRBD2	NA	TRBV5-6	TGTGCCAGCAGCTTGCCTTTCCTAGCGGACATTCCGGATACGCAGTATTTT	CASSLPFLADIPDTQYF
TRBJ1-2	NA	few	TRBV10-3	TGTGCCATCAGTCAAAACAGGGAAGCCGACGGCTACACCTTC	CAISQNREADGYTF
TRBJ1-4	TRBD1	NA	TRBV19	TGTGCCAGTAGTCTGGGACAGGGGGCTCAAAAACTGTTTTTT	CASSLGQGAQKLFF